The clone carrying this T cell receptor (beta chain) showed up many times. The patients, who ranged from 18 to 65 in age, presented with newly diagnosed hyperthyroidism lasting under 2 months. Sample collection date corresponds to first hyperthyroidism diagnosis, prior to any ophthalmopathy symptoms. Isolation of PBMCs was performed on around 10 ml fresh peripheral blood. The CDR3 sequence is 14 residues long. CDR1 and CDR2 (germline): KGHDR, SFDVKD. J was trimmed by 4 bases and V by 4 bases; bases with no gene match: 6. RNA transcripts yielded amplified TCR beta CDR3 regions. The HTBI set primed first-round TCR CDR3 RT-PCR. TCRdb reanalysed the multiplex PCR reads using MiXCR and keeps one entry per CDR3 protein. The table includes approximately 150,000 distinct CDR3 sequences, just under 9.5% detected once. This entry belongs to a study of T cells in Graves' hyperthyroidism and ophthalmopathy. Study summary: The blood sample was taken at first diagnosis, before treatment began.

The sequenced material came from blood. The chain carries TRBV24-1 and TRBJ2-7; 7 bases fit TRBD1. The clonotype was recovered from a woman under 30 with Graves' hyperthyroidism that later progressed to Graves' ophthalmopathy. The CDR3 nucleotides are TGTGCCACCAGTGACTCCGACAGGGCTTACGAGCAGTACTTC. Protein product: CATSDSDRAYEQYF.